This passage covers 13 T cell receptor beta chains from one sample sequenced in a study of blood T cells in healthy people across ages. Combining a sample-barcoded 5' primer with a J-beta primer mix, a second PCR ran for about 7 to 11 cycles. TCRdb analysed the 5' RACE reads with MiXCR anew, one entry per CDR3 protein. This repertoire shows some 760,000 distinct CDR3 sequences, 20% to 25% found once; its top ten account for just under 9.5%. The same sample was also studied in work on T cells of mothers and their children.

Sequencing used blood. The origin of the receptors is a boy aged 10-17 years in good health.

This clonotype has just a few counts. The chain joins TRBV20-1 to TRBJ2-5; D might be TRBD1 or TRBD2, each matching 6 bases. Germline V lookup: CDR1 DFQATT, CDR2 SNEGSKA (reference sequence). V was shortened by 0 bases and J by 3 bases, with 11 bases between the two germline ends. This CDR3 spans 14 amino acids. The CDR3 DNA is TGCAGTGCTAGAGACTGGGGGGCAAAAGAGACCCAGTACTTC. Its protein product is CSARDWGAKETQYF.

The V and J genes are TRBV5-1 and TRBJ2-7; 7 bases align to TRBD2. The CDR3 has 15 residues. J was trimmed by 3 bases and V by 0 bases; bases with no gene match: 6. Germline lookup yields CDR1 SGHRS and CDR2 YFSETQ. CDR3 amino acids: CASSLALGTNYEQYF. CDR3 sequence (DNA): TGCGCCAGCAGCTTGGCACTCGGGACTAACTACGAGCAGTACTTC.

This clonotype was detected a few times. V gene TRBV5-1 combines with J gene TRBJ2-3, with D unclear. V lost 1 base, J lost 2 bases, and 11 bases lay in between. The CDR3 spans 15 residues. From germline, CDR1 is SGHRS and CDR2 YFSETQ. The CDR3 sequence: CASSLIGSDTDTQYF. Here the CDR3 DNA reads TGCGCCAGCAGCTTGATTGGGTCCGACACAGATACGCAGTATTTT.

The CDR3 reads CASSEIWTLNNEQFF. CDR3 bases: TGTGCCAGCAGTGAAATCTGGACACTTAACAATGAGCAGTTCTTC. The chain recombines TRBV2 with TRBJ2-1, with a possible D match to TRBD1 (5 bases). The germline V gene has CDR1 SNHLY and CDR2 FYNNEI. V was shortened by 2 bases and J by 5 bases, with 13 bases between the two germline ends. This CDR3 region has 15 residues. The whole variable domain, remainder taken from reference TRBV2 and TRBJ2-1, is EPEVTQTPSHQVTQMGQEVILRCVPISNHLYFYWYRQILGQKVEFLVSFYNNEISEKSEIFDDQFSVERPDGSNFTLKIRSTKLEDSAMYFCASSEIWTLNNEQFFGPGTRLTVL.

The rearrangement uses TRBV12-5 and TRBJ1-6; D is undetermined. Germline V lookup: CDR1 LGHNT, CDR2 FRNRAP. Trimming removed 7 bases from V and 6 bases from J, with 16 bases in between. The CDR3 extends over 15 amino acids. The CDR3 here is CASAEGSDFNSPLHF. In DNA form, the CDR3 reads TGTGCTAGTGCCGAAGGGTCAGACTTTAATTCACCCCTCCACTTT. The complete variable domain, with remaining parts taken from reference TRBV12-5 and TRBJ1-6, reads DARVTQTPRHKVTEMGQEVTMRCQPILGHNTVFWYRQTMMQGLELLAYFRNRAPLDDSGMPKDRFSAEMPDATLATLKIQPSEPRDSAVYFCASAEGSDFNSPLHFGNGTRLTVT.

The chain recombines TRBV29-1 with TRBJ2-5; D is perhaps TRBD1 (6 bases). There are 17 residues in the CDR3. With 0 bases removed from V and 1 base from J, the gap between germline ends came to 18 bases. Germline values: CDR1 SQVTM, CDR2 ANQGSEA. CDR3 residues: CSVEEASQGNPQETQYF. The DNA of the CDR3 is TGCAGCGTTGAAGAAGCGTCACAGGGAAACCCCCAAGAGACCCAGTACTTC.

The chain uses TRBV29-1 and TRBJ1-4; 8 positions match TRBD1. Germline-derived CDR1 and CDR2 are SQVTM and ANQGSEA. The CDR3 contains 14 residues. J lost 8 bases, V lost 6 bases, and 11 bases had no gene match. CDR3 DNA sequence: TGCAGCGTCAACGACAGGGGCGGAGGAGAAAAACTGTTTTTT. Its translation is CSVNDRGGGEKLFF.

This clonotype has just a few counts. The chain combines TRBV4-1 with TRBJ2-5; 15 nucleotides line up with TRBD2. The V segment lost 5 bases and the J segment 0 bases; nucleotides outside the gene matches: 4. The germline gives CDR1 MGHRA, CDR2 YSYEKL. The CDR3 has 17 amino acids. The CDR3 region has the DNA TGCGCCAGCAGCGAAGGACTAGCGGGGGGGAACCAAGAGACCCAGTACTTC. Its protein is CASSEGLAGGNQETQYF.

This clonotype has more than one count but fewer than ten. As DNA, the CDR3 is TGTGCCAGCAGCGATAACTATGCTCCCTACGAGCAGTACTTC. Protein product: CASSDNYAPYEQYF. The chain employs TRBV3-1 and TRBJ2-5; D remains unclear. The J call could be wrong; TRBJ2-7 is a better fit for the DNA end. This CDR3 has 14 amino acids. Germline V lookup: CDR1 LGHDT, CDR2 YNNKEL (reference sequence).

The chain combines TRBV20-1 with TRBJ2-5, with a tentative D call TRBD2 (7 bases). The better agreement between TRBJ2-1 and the DNA end casts doubt on the J call. Germline V CDR1 and CDR2: DFQATT, SNEGSKA (reference sequence). This CDR3 contains 15 residues. The CDR3 protein is CSARDGGGVNNEQFF. For the CDR3, the DNA is TGCAGTGCTAGAGATGGAGGGGGGGTGAACAATGAGCAGTTCTTC.

The V call is TRBV7-9, the J call TRBJ2-7; D remains unclear. CDR3 length: 13 amino acids. V was shortened by 5 bases and J by 4 bases, with 12 bases between the two germline ends. Germline V lookup: CDR1 SEHNR, CDR2 FQNEAQ (reference sequence). CDR3 loop: CASSPPGEYEQYF. Here the CDR3 DNA reads TGTGCCAGCAGCCCACCTGGGGAATACGAGCAGTACTTC.

This rearrangement joins TRBV29-1 to TRBJ1-2; tentatively, D is TRBD1 (6 bases). CDR1 and CDR2 from the germline V gene are SQVTM and ANQGSEA. V lost 2 bases and J 4 bases, leaving 11 bases between the germline ends. The CDR3 is 13 amino acids. CDR3 in DNA: TGCAGCGTTGAACGGGGGGGGGCCTATGGCTACACCTTC. Amino acid sequence: CSVERGGAYGYTF.

This chain uses TRBV5-1 with TRBJ2-5; 7 bases line up with TRBD1. TRBJ2-7 explains the end of the DNA better; the J call may be wrong. The CDR3 covers 15 residues. Germline loops: CDR1 SGHRS, CDR2 YFSETQ. The CDR3 DNA reads as TGCGCCAGCCGACCCCCTAACCAGGGGGTCTACGAGCAGTACTTC. Translating gives CASRPPNQGVYEQYF.